The 32 T cell receptor beta chains given below trace back to one sample, sequenced in a study of Graves' ophthalmopathy and Graves' hyperthyroidism. Amplification of TCR beta CDR3 regions used RNA transcripts. Second-round multiplex PCR came after a first-round RT-PCR that employed HTBI primers. TCRdb used MiXCR to reprocess the multiplex PCR reads, holding one entry per CDR3 protein. The table includes 150,000 to 200,000 distinct CDR3 sequences, 30% to 45% detected once. The sequenced material came from peripheral blood. The receptors come from a man aged 25-45 years with Graves' ophthalmopathy.

This clonotype was seen repeatedly, ten times or more. J is TRBJ1-6 and V is TRBV27; D unresolved. CDR1 is MNHEY and CDR2 is SMNVEV in the germline V gene (reference sequence). The CDR3 has 13 amino acids. V dropped 3 bases and J dropped 9 bases, with 9 bases sitting between them. The CDR3 protein is CASSFSGISPLHF. Written as DNA, the CDR3 is TGTGCCAGCAGTTTTTCGGGTATTTCACCCCTCCACTTT.

Ten or more counts support this clonotype. The rearrangement links TRBV7-3 to TRBJ2-6; no clear D. V lost 6 bases to trimming and J lost 4 bases, with 7 bases between them. CDR3 size: 13 residues. Germline-derived CDR1 and CDR2 are SGHTA and FQGTGA. This CDR3 reads CASSPDGANVLTF. The CDR3 DNA is TGTGCCAGCAGTCCTGACGGGGCCAACGTCCTGACTTTC.

The V gene is TRBV20-1, the J gene TRBJ1-1; no definite D call. The germline CDR1 and CDR2 sequences are DFQATT and SNEGSKA (reference sequence). V was clipped by 3 bases and J by 0 bases, with 8 bases between them. This CDR3 has 13 residues. The CDR3 protein is CSASSGLNTEAFF. The CDR3, as DNA: TGCAGTGCTAGTTCCGGGCTGAACACTGAAGCTTTCTTT.

This clonotype was seen many times. V gene TRBV12-3 or TRBV12-4 combines with J gene TRBJ2-2, with 10 positions matching TRBD1. The CDR3 runs 16 residues. V trimming: 6 bases; J trimming: 5 bases; junction bases outside the gene matches: 9. The CDR3 here is CASRPVGQGNTGELFF. The DNA of the CDR3 is TGTGCCAGCAGACCCGTGGGACAGGGGAATACCGGGGAGCTGTTTTTT.

This clonotype was detected ten times or more. The rearrangement joins TRBV19 to TRBJ2-7; TRBD2 might be the D (5 bases). The CDR3 length is 14 residues. V was shortened by 6 bases and J by 3 bases, with 15 bases between the two germline ends. Germline V gene lookup returns CDR1 LNHDA and CDR2 SQIVND (reference sequence). CDR3: CASRPRDPNYEQYF. The CDR3 region has the DNA TGTGCCAGTAGACCCCGGGATCCAAACTACGAGCAGTACTTC.

This clonotype was detected many times. This sequence joins TRBV5-1 and TRBJ1-1; 10 nucleotides line up with TRBD1. Germline-derived CDR1 and CDR2 are SGHRS and YFSETQ. The CDR3 runs 15 residues. Trimming cost V 0 bases and J 7 bases; bases outside gene matches: 6. Here the CDR3 reads CASSLGRTGGVEAFF. As DNA, the CDR3 is TGCGCCAGCAGCTTGGGGAGGACAGGGGGAGTTGAAGCTTTCTTT. Complete variable domain (other parts from reference TRBV5-1 and TRBJ1-1): KAGVTQTPRYLIKTRGQQVTLSCSPISGHRSVSWYQQTPGQGLQFLFEYFSETQRNKGNFPGRFSGRQFSNSRSEMNVSTLELGDSALYLCASSLGRTGGVEAFFGQGTRLTVV.

The rearrangement uses TRBV12-3 or TRBV12-4 and TRBJ2-7; TRBD2 matches at 7 bases. The CDR3 runs to 15 residues. Losses at the gene ends were 0 bases for V and 2 bases for J; bases not matched to a gene: 4. The CDR3 bases are TGTGCCAGCAGTTTAGCTGGGGGAGGGGCCTACGAGCAGTACTTC. Its protein product is CASSLAGGGAYEQYF.

This clonotype has a count of ten or more. J is TRBJ2-7 and V is TRBV24-1; D remains ambiguous. The CDR3 has 12 residues. V lost 3 bases and J lost 4, with 6 bases in between. Germline V gives CDR1 KGHDR, CDR2 SFDVKD. CDR3 sequence reads: CATSDGRYEQYF. CDR3 DNA: TGTGCCACCAGTGATGGACGGTACGAGCAGTACTTC.

This chain joins TRBV2 and TRBJ2-7; D unclear. Deletions cut 6 bases from V and 6 bases from J, with 9 bases between. Germline V gene sequence: CDR1 SNHLY, CDR2 FYNNEI. The length of the CDR3 is 11 residues. The DNA for the CDR3 is TGTGCCAGCAGGCCCGATAGCGAGCAGTACTTC. Its protein is CASRPDSEQYF.

This clonotype was seen ten or more times. The rearrangement joins TRBV6-5 to TRBJ1-1; tentative D call: TRBD1 (5 bases). V shed 5 bases and J shed 6 bases, with 13 bases lying between them. Germline V CDR1 and CDR2: MNHEY, SVGAGI. This CDR3 contains 13 residues. CDR3: CASSPQGVPEAFF. The CDR3, as DNA: TGTGCCAGCAGTCCCCAGGGAGTACCTGAAGCTTTCTTT.

The chain is built from TRBV7-8 and TRBJ2-5; D call uncertain. CDR3 length: 12 residues. Germline CDR1 reads SGHVS; CDR2 reads FQNEAQ. V lost 8 bases, J lost 5 bases, and 12 bases lay in between. CDR3 loop: CASFSGPETQYF. The CDR3 bases are TGTGCCAGCTTTTCTGGGCCCGAGACCCAGTACTTC.

V usage is TRBV12-3 or TRBV12-4 and J usage is TRBJ2-2; unclear D gene. V dropped 4 bases and J dropped 6 bases, with 9 bases sitting between them. This CDR3 is 13 amino acids long. DNA for the CDR3: TGTGCCAGCAGTTCTTTTGGGGCCGGGGAGCTGTTTTTT. Translation gives CASSSFGAGELFF.

Many counts were recorded for this clonotype. The chain employs TRBV6-2 or TRBV6-3 and TRBJ1-2; a possible D gene is TRBD1 (6 bases). Germline V gene lookup returns CDR1 MNHEY and CDR2 SVGEGT. V was trimmed by 6 bases and J by 3 bases, leaving 14 bases between them. This CDR3 is built from 14 residues. The CDR3 DNA reads TGTGCCAGCAGCCACCGGGACAAATACTATGGCTACACCTTC. Encoded protein: CASSHRDKYYGYTF.

This clonotype was recorded many times. This chain links TRBV9 with TRBJ2-7, with D possibly being TRBD2 (5 bases). V dropped 0 bases and J dropped 6 bases, with 16 bases sitting between them. This CDR3 contains 15 residues. Germline loops: CDR1 SGDLS, CDR2 YYNGEE. The CDR3 nucleotides read TGTGCCAGCAGCGTAGAACCCGGGGTGGTTGCCGAGCAGTACTTC. Translating gives CASSVEPGVVAEQYF. Full variable domain (missing parts from reference TRBV9 and TRBJ2-7): DSGVTQTPKHLITATGQRVTLRCSPRSGDLSVYWYQQSLDQGLQFLIQYYNGEERAKGNILERFSAQQFPDLHSELNLSSLELGDSALYFCASSVEPGVVAEQYFGPGTRLTVT.

The chain recombines TRBV27 with TRBJ2-7; possible D gene TRBD1, 5 bases. Germline V gene sequence: CDR1 MNHEY, CDR2 SMNVEV (reference sequence). V was shortened by 5 bases and J by 5 bases, with 19 bases between the two germline ends. This CDR3 spans 15 amino acids. The DNA of the CDR3 is TGTGCCAGCAGTCCCCCGGGCAGAACAGGCCACGAGCAGTACTTC. Translation: CASSPPGRTGHEQYF.

This clonotype was recorded many times. V usage is TRBV24-1 and J usage is TRBJ2-7; 11 positions agree with TRBD1. The V segment lost 2 bases and the J segment 7 bases; nucleotides outside the gene matches: 9. The CDR3 is 16 amino acids. Germline V gives CDR1 KGHDR, CDR2 SFDVKD. Written as DNA, the CDR3 is TGTGCCACCAGTGATTCGGGTGTCGGGGACAGGGGGGAGCAGTACTTC. Residues: CATSDSGVGDRGEQYF.

This clonotype occurred many times. The chain has TRBV27 and TRBJ2-7; 10 nucleotides agree with TRBD2. The CDR3 is made up of 15 amino acids. Germline CDR1 reads MNHEY; CDR2 reads SMNVEV (reference sequence). The junction had 2 bases not matched to a gene; V was cut back by 3 bases and J by 0 bases. This CDR3 reads CASSFASGSSYEQYF. The CDR3 DNA reads TGTGCCAGCAGTTTTGCTAGCGGGAGCTCCTACGAGCAGTACTTC.

In this sample, this clonotype turned up many times. The chain employs TRBV6-1 and TRBJ1-2; 7 bases align to TRBD1. Trimming at V came to 2 bases and at J to 7 bases, leaving 7 bases not matched to a gene. The CDR3 runs to 14 residues. From germline, CDR1 is MNHNS and CDR2 SASEGT. This CDR3 is CASSELSGGRGYTF. CDR3 DNA sequence: TGTGCCAGCAGTGAACTGTCAGGGGGTCGTGGCTACACCTTC.

The genes are TRBV5-1 and TRBJ1-5; D is possibly TRBD1 (5 bases). The V end lost 4 bases, the J end lost 3 bases, and 11 bases lay between the germline ends. The germline CDR1 and CDR2 sequences are SGHRS and YFSETQ. This CDR3 contains 14 residues. The CDR3 DNA sequence: TGCGCCAGCAGCCCCGGGACCCTCAATCAGCCCCAGCATTTT. Translated, it gives CASSPGTLNQPQHF. The whole variable domain, remainder taken from reference TRBV5-1 and TRBJ1-5, is KAGVTQTPRYLIKTRGQQVTLSCSPISGHRSVSWYQQTPGQGLQFLFEYFSETQRNKGNFPGRFSGRQFSNSRSEMNVSTLELGDSALYLCASSPGTLNQPQHFGDGTRLSIL.

This chain joins TRBV10-3 and TRBJ2-7, with D possibly TRBD1 on 5 matching bases. CDR1 and CDR2 (germline): ENHRY, SYGVKD. V was cut by 10 bases and J by 6 bases, with 16 bases left in between. This CDR3 is built from 12 residues. CDR3 protein: CATDTGKGEQYF. CDR3 nucleotides: TGTGCCACTGATACAGGAAAAGGCGAGCAGTACTTC.

This clonotype showed up many times. In DNA, the CDR3 is TGTGCCAGCAGCTCCCCCGGCAAGTACGAGCAGTACTTC. Translated: CASSSPGKYEQYF. The chain carries TRBV7-2 and TRBJ2-7; D is unclear. The V and J ends lost 4 bases and 4 bases respectively, with 11 bases between them. The germline V gene has CDR1 SGHTA and CDR2 FQGNSA. The CDR3 runs to 13 residues.

This clonotype has a count of ten or more. V gene TRBV20-1 combines with J gene TRBJ1-1; maybe TRBD1 (6 bases). Germline V gene data show CDR1 as DFQATT and CDR2 as SNEGSKA (reference sequence). The V gene lost 5 bases and the J gene lost 5 bases, with 15 bases spanning the gap. The CDR3 covers 13 residues. The CDR3 bases are TGCAGTGCTGGCCGGGACACTCAAACTGAAGCTTTCTTT. Amino acid sequence: CSAGRDTQTEAFF.

The chain has TRBV7-2 and TRBJ1-5; D remains unclear. CDR3 length equals 15 residues. In germline, CDR1 is SGHTA, CDR2 FQGNSA. Trimming removed 1 base from V and 7 bases from J, with 14 bases in between. As DNA, the CDR3 is TGTGCCAGCAGCTTAGTACCAACAAGCTTCCAGCCCCAGCATTTT. As protein: CASSLVPTSFQPQHF.

This chain connects TRBV6-5 to TRBJ1-1, with D unresolved. The CDR3 has 13 amino acids. The germline V gene has CDR1 MNHEY and CDR2 SVGAGI. With 2 bases removed from V and 3 bases from J, the gap between germline ends came to 7 bases. The CDR3 spells CASSYREHTEAFF. CDR3 bases: TGTGCCAGCAGTTACCGGGAACACACTGAAGCTTTCTTT.

This clonotype was observed many times. The chain is built from TRBV28 and TRBJ2-5; 7 nucleotides agree with TRBD2. CDR3 size: 11 residues. V lost 6 bases to trimming and J lost 5 bases; unmatched junction nucleotides: 0. Germline lookup yields CDR1 MDHEN and CDR2 SYDVKM. CDR3 coding DNA: TGTGCCAGCAGGCGGGAGGAGACCCAGTACTTC. This sequence encodes CASRREETQYF.

At least ten counts were recorded for this clonotype. The rearrangement joins TRBV2 to TRBJ2-7; 7 nucleotides line up with TRBD2. The CDR3 totals 14 residues. Germline CDR1 SNHLY, CDR2 FYNNEI. After removal of 6 bases from V and 3 bases from J, the junction contained 8 bases not matched to a gene. The DNA of the CDR3 is TGTGCCAGCAGCCTCGGACTAGTGGGCTACGAGCAGTACTTC. Amino acids: CASSLGLVGYEQYF. The variable domain in full, with the rest retrieved from reference TRBV2 and TRBJ2-7, is EPEVTQTPSHQVTQMGQEVILRCVPISNHLYFYWYRQILGQKVEFLVSFYNNEISEKSEIFDDQFSVERPDGSNFTLKIRSTKLEDSAMYFCASSLGLVGYEQYFGPGTRLTVT.

This clonotype was counted a few times. The rearrangement joins TRBV7-3 to TRBJ1-1; 9 bases match TRBD1. The J segment lost 0 bases and the V segment lost 4 bases, leaving 6 bases of the junction unmatched. Germline V gene data show CDR1 as SGHTA and CDR2 as FQGTGA. The CDR3 has 16 amino acids. Here the CDR3 reads CASSSIGQGLNTEAFF. The CDR3 DNA reads as TGTGCCAGCAGCTCCATCGGACAGGGGCTGAACACTGAAGCTTTCTTT.

This clonotype was detected only once. This sequence joins TRBV3-1 and TRBJ2-5; tentative D call: TRBD1 (6 bases). This CDR3 is built from 15 residues. Per the germline V gene, CDR1 is LGHDT and CDR2 is YNNKEL (reference sequence). Trimming removed 4 bases from V and 2 bases from J, with 14 bases in between. The CDR3 here is CASSLRQVGQETQYF. The CDR3 DNA is TGTGCCAGCAGCCTTAGACAGGTCGGACAAGAGACCCAGTACTTC.

This clonotype was recorded a few times. The V and J genes are TRBV7-2 and TRBJ2-7, with D uncertain. Germline V gene sequence: CDR1 SGHTA, CDR2 FQGNSA. The CDR3 is 14 residues long. V gave up 1 base and J gave up 3 bases, with 10 bases separating them. The CDR3 DNA follows: TGTGCCAGCAGCTTAGTTATCCCCGGCTACGAGCAGTACTTC. Translated: CASSLVIPGYEQYF.

This clonotype was seen ten or more times. The chain has TRBV12-5 and TRBJ2-7; D is undetermined. Germline CDR1 and CDR2: LGHNT and FRNRAP. The CDR3 is 15 amino acids. Deletions cut 2 bases from V and 2 bases from J, with 13 bases between. CDR3 residues: CASGLWKGPAYEQYF. Written as DNA, the CDR3 is TGTGCTAGTGGTTTGTGGAAAGGCCCTGCCTACGAGCAGTACTTC. Supplemented by reference TRBV12-5 and TRBJ2-7, the full variable domain reads DARVTQTPRHKVTEMGQEVTMRCQPILGHNTVFWYRQTMMQGLELLAYFRNRAPLDDSGMPKDRFSAEMPDATLATLKIQPSEPRDSAVYFCASGLWKGPAYEQYFGPGTRLTVT.

Many counts were recorded for this clonotype. The chain employs TRBV11-2 and TRBJ2-7; D not certain. V lost 0 bases, J lost 6 bases, and 6 bases lay in between. Germline loops: CDR1 SGHAT, CDR2 FQNNGV. This CDR3 spans 12 amino acids. The chain's CDR3 is CASSLDRAEQYF. Written as DNA, the CDR3 is TGTGCCAGCAGCTTAGATCGGGCCGAGCAGTACTTC.

This clonotype has a count of ten or more. The chain has TRBV11-2 and TRBJ2-2; the match to TRBD1 covers 8 bases. Germline loops: CDR1 SGHAT, CDR2 FQNNGV. After removal of 5 bases from V and 4 bases from J, the junction contained 6 bases not matched to a gene. The CDR3 has 15 residues. The CDR3 loop is CASSADRVPTGELFF. The CDR3 DNA is TGTGCCAGCAGCGCGGACAGGGTGCCCACCGGGGAGCTGTTTTTT.